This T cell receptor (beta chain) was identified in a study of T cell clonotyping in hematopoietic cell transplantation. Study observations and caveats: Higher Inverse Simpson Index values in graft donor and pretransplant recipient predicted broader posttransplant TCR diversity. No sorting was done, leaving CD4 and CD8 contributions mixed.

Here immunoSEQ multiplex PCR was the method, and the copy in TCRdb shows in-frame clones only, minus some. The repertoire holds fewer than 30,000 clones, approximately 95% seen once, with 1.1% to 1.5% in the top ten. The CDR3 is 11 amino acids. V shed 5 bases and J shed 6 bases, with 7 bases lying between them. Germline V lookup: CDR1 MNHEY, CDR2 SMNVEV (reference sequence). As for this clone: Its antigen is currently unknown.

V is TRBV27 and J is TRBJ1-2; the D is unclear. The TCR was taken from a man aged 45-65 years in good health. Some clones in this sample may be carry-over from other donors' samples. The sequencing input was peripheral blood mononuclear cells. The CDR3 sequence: CASSQGDGYTF. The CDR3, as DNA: TGTGCCAGCAGTCAAGGAGATGGCTACACCTTC.